Sequencing of this T cell receptor beta chain was carried out in a study of blood T cell repertoires in COVID-19. V dropped 0 bases and J dropped 2; count of bases not matched to a gene: 1. The CDR3 extends over 16 amino acids. Germline CDR1 reads PRHDT; CDR2 reads FYEKMQ (reference sequence). A note on this clone: At the DNA level, this CDR3 is encoded by other sequences in the same sample as well.

Clones were read by immunoSEQ multiplex PCR, and TCRdb kept only the in-frame ones, dropping some. This repertoire shows 60,000 to 80,000 clones, about 82% found once; its top ten account for about 23%. The V and J genes are TRBV13 and TRBJ2-5; TRBD2 matches 12 bases. The receptor was isolated from a man aged 50 to 60 with acute or convalescent COVID-19. The sequencing input was peripheral blood. Here the CDR3 reads CASSLGLAGGQETQYF. CDR3 DNA: TGTGCCAGCAGCTTAGGACTAGCGGGGGGTCAAGAGACCCAGTACTTC.